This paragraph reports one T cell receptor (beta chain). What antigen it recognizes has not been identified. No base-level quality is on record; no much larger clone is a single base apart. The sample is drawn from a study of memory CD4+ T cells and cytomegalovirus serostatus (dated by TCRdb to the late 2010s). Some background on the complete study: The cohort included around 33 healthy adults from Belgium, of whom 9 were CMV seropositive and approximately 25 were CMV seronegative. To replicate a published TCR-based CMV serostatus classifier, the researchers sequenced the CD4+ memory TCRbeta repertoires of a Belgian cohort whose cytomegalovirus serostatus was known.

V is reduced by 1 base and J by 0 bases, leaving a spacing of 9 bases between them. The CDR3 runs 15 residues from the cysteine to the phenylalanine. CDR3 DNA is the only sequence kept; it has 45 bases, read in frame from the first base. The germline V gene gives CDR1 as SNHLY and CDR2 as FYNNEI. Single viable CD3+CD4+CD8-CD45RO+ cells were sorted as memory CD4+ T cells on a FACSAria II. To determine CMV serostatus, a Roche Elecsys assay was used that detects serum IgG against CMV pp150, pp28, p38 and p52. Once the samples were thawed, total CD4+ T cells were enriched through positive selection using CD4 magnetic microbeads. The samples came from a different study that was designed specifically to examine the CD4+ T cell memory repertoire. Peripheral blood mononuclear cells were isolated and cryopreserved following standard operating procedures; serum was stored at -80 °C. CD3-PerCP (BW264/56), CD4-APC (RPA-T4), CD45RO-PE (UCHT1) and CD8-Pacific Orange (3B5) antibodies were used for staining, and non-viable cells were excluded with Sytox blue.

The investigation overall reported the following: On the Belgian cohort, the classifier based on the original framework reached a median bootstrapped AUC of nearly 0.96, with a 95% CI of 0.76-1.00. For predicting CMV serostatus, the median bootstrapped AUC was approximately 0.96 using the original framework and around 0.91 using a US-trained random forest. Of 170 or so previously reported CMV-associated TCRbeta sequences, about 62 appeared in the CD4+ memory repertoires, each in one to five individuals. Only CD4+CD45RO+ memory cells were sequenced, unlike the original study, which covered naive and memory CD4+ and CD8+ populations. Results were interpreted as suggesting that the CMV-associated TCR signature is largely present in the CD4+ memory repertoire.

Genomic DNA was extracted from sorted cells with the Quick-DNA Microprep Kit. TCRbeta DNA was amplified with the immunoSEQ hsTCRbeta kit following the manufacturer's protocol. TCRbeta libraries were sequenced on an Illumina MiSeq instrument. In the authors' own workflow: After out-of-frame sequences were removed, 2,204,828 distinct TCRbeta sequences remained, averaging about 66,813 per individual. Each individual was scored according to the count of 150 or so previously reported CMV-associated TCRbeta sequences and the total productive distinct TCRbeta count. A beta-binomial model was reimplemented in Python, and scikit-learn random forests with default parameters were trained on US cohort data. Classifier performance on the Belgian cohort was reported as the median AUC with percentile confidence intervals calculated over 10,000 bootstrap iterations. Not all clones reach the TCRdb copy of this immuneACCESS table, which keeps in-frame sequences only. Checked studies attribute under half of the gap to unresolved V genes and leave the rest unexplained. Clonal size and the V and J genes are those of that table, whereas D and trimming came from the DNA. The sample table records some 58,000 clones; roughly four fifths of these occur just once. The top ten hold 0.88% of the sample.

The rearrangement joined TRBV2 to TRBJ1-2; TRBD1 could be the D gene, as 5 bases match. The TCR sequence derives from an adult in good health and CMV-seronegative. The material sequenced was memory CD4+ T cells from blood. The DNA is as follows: TGTGCCAGCAGTGAAGTGGGACGGCCTAACTATGGCTACACCTTC. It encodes CASSEVGRPNYGYTF.